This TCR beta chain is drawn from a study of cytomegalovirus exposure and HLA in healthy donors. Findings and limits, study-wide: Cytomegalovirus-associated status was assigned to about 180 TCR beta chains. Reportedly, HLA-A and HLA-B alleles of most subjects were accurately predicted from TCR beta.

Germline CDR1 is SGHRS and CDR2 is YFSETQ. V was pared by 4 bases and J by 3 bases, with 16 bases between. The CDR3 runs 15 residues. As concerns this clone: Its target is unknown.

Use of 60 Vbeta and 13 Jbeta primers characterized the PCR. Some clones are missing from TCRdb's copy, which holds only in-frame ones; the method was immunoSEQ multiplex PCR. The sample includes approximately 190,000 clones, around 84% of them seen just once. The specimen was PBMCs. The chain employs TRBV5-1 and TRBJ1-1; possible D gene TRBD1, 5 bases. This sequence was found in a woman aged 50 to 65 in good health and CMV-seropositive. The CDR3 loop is CASSPQGYVDTEAFF. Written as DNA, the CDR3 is TGCGCCAGCAGCCCCCAGGGTTACGTGGACACTGAAGCTTTCTTT.